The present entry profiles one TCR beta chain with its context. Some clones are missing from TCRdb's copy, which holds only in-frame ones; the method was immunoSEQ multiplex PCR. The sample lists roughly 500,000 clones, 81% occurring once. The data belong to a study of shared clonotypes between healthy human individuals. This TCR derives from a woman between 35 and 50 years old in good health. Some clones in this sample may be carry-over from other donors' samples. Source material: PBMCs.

In nucleotides, the CDR3 is TGTGCCAGCAGTGACCACAGGGTGTTAGCCGAAAAACTGTTTTTT. Translating gives CASSDHRVLAEKLFF. This rearrangement joins TRBV6-1 to TRBJ1-4, with TRBD1 as a possible D gene (6 bases). Germline V lookup: CDR1 MNHNS, CDR2 SASEGT. V was cut by 3 bases and J by 8 bases, with 16 bases left in between. This CDR3 has 15 residues.